This T cell receptor (beta chain) originates from a study of cytomegalovirus exposure and HLA in healthy donors. V was clipped by 0 bases and J by 1 base; unmatched bases: 12. The CDR3 has 19 residues. Germline CDR1 is LGHNA and CDR2 is YSLEER. This clone was seen only once. The PCR employed 60 Vbeta primers together with 13 Jbeta primers. Assay used: immunoSEQ multiplex PCR; TCRdb lists only in-frame clones, some missing. The profile shows about 190,000 clones, about four fifths of them singletons. Source material: PBMCs. The receptor was isolated from a woman in her twenties or thirties in good health and CMV-seropositive. This chain connects TRBV4-3 to TRBJ1-1; 9 nucleotides agree with TRBD1. CDR3 residues: CASSQDLSGQGVTNTEAFF. CDR3 DNA sequence: TGCGCCAGCAGCCAAGACCTCTCGGGACAGGGAGTTACGAACACTGAAGCTTTCTTT.